This is a list of T cell receptor beta chains from one sample in a study of neoadjuvant anti-PD-1 for oral cavity cancer. Only in-frame clones appear in the TCRdb table, and some are missing; sequencing was by immunoSEQ multiplex PCR. The profile shows approximately 21,000 clones, 35% to 50% of them singletons. The sequencing used tumor tissue, collected after nivolumab (anti-PD-1) treatment. The source of these receptors is a person aged 35 to 85 with oral cavity squamous cell carcinoma. The CDR3 runs from the conserved cysteine through the conserved F or W. A D gene is named only where the DNA matches it firmly. The size field is filled for only some rows; it gives once, few, many or a size class.

clone size: medium-sized
D gene: NA
CDR3 length: 15
J gene: TRBJ1-4
V gene: TRBV14
CDR3 DNA: TGTGCCAGCAGCCATGGGGGAATTGCTAATGAAAAACTGTTTTTT
CDR3 protein: CASSHGGIANEKLFF

clone size: NA
D gene: NA
CDR3 length: 14
J gene: TRBJ2-5
V gene: TRBV15
CDR3 DNA: TGTGCCACCAGCAGAGTGGGAGCCCAAGAGACCCAGTACTTC
CDR3 protein: CATSRVGAQETQYF

clone size: NA
D gene: NA
CDR3 length: 13
J gene: TRBJ2-3
V gene: TRBV15
CDR3 DNA: TGTGCCACCAGCAGAGATGTCACAGATACGCAGTATTTT
CDR3 protein: CATSRDVTDTQYF

clone size: NA
D gene: NA
CDR3 length: 15
J gene: TRBJ1-2
V gene: TRBV18
CDR3 DNA: TGTGCCAGCTCACCACCAGGGGGACCCGGTGGGGGCTACACCTTC
CDR3 protein: CASSPPGGPGGGYTF

clone size: NA
D gene: NA
CDR3 length: 13
J gene: TRBJ1-1
V gene: TRBV29-1
CDR3 DNA: TGCAGCGCCGCCTGGCAGGTAAACACTGAAGCTTTCTTT
CDR3 protein: CSAAWQVNTEAFF

clone size: NA
D gene: NA
CDR3 length: 14
J gene: TRBJ1-1
V gene: TRBV28
CDR3 DNA: TGTGCCAGCAGTTTCCTGGGGAAGAACACTGAAGCTTTCTTT
CDR3 protein: CASSFLGKNTEAFF

clone size: NA
D gene: NA
CDR3 length: 13
J gene: TRBJ2-2
V gene: TRBV5-4
CDR3 DNA: TGTGCCAGCACCTTCGGACAGACAGGGGAGCTGTTTTTT
CDR3 protein: CASTFGQTGELFF

clone size: NA
D gene: TRBD1
CDR3 length: 15
J gene: TRBJ2-7
V gene: TRBV7-9
CDR3 DNA: TGTGCCAGCAGCTTCCGGGACAGGGGAACCTACGAGCAGTACTTC
CDR3 protein: CASSFRDRGTYEQYF

clone size: NA
D gene: TRBD1
CDR3 length: 14
J gene: TRBJ1-1
V gene: TRBV7-9
CDR3 DNA: TGTGCCAGCAGCTCCCACAGGGGGGGCACTGAAGCTTTCTTT
CDR3 protein: CASSSHRGGTEAFF

clone size: NA
D gene: NA
CDR3 length: 13
J gene: TRBJ2-3
V gene: TRBV11-2
CDR3 DNA: TGTGCCAGCAGCTTAGAAAGAACAGATACGCAGTATTTT
CDR3 protein: CASSLERTDTQYF

clone size: NA
D gene: NA
CDR3 length: 15
J gene: TRBJ2-7
V gene: TRBV5-8
CDR3 DNA: TGTGCCAGCAGCTTAGGGCGGACAGCAACCTACGAGCAGTACTTC
CDR3 protein: CASSLGRTATYEQYF

clone size: NA
D gene: NA
CDR3 length: 16
J gene: TRBJ2-3
V gene: TRBV5-8
CDR3 DNA: TGTGCCAGCAGCATGGGATCCGGGGGTGGTACAGATACGCAGTATTTT
CDR3 protein: CASSMGSGGGTDTQYF

clone size: few
D gene: TRBD1
CDR3 length: 15
J gene: TRBJ1-5
V gene: TRBV6-1
CDR3 DNA: TGTGCCAGCAGTGAAGCGGGACAGTTCGGGCAGCCCCAGCATTTT
CDR3 protein: CASSEAGQFGQPQHF

clone size: NA
D gene: NA
CDR3 length: 13
J gene: TRBJ2-3
V gene: TRBV6-5
CDR3 DNA: TGTGCCAGCAGTTACTGGCCACCCGGTACGCAGTATTTT
CDR3 protein: CASSYWPPGTQYF

clone size: medium-sized
D gene: NA
CDR3 length: 11
J gene: TRBJ1-2
V gene: TRBV6-1
CDR3 DNA: TGTGCCAGCAGTGAACGACAGGGCTACACCTTC
CDR3 protein: CASSERQGYTF

clone size: NA
D gene: NA
CDR3 length: 13
J gene: TRBJ1-2
V gene: TRBV6-6
CDR3 DNA: TGTGCCAGCAGCCAGGGGTCGGGACCTGGCTACACCTTC
CDR3 protein: CASSQGSGPGYTF

clone size: NA
D gene: TRBD1
CDR3 length: 13
J gene: TRBJ1-1
V gene: TRBV4-3
CDR3 DNA: TGCGCCAGCAAGGCAGGGGGAGTCACTGAAGCTTTCTTT
CDR3 protein: CASKAGGVTEAFF

clone size: NA
D gene: NA
CDR3 length: 14
J gene: TRBJ1-5
V gene: TRBV6-1
CDR3 DNA: TGTGCCAGCAGTTCTGACAGTAATTTTCAGCCCCAGCATTTT
CDR3 protein: CASSSDSNFQPQHF

clone size: NA
D gene: TRBD1
CDR3 length: 15
J gene: TRBJ1-2
V gene: TRBV10-3
CDR3 DNA: TGTGCCATCAGTGAGTCATCGGACAGGGGCGGTGGCTACACCTTC
CDR3 protein: CAISESSDRGGGYTF

clone size: once
D gene: NA
CDR3 length: 14
J gene: TRBJ1-5
V gene: TRBV5-6
CDR3 DNA: TGTGCCAGCAGCATAGGACGGAAAAATCAGCCCCAGCATTTT
CDR3 protein: CASSIGRKNQPQHF

clone size: NA
D gene: NA
CDR3 length: 13
J gene: TRBJ2-7
V gene: TRBV2
CDR3 DNA: TGTGCCAGCGACAGGAAACCCACCTACGAGCAGTACTTC
CDR3 protein: CASDRKPTYEQYF

clone size: few
D gene: TRBD1
CDR3 length: 17
J gene: TRBJ1-2
V gene: TRBV6-1
CDR3 DNA: TGTGCCAGCAGTGAAGATATTCCGGGACAGCGACCCTATGGCTACACCTTC
CDR3 protein: CASSEDIPGQRPYGYTF

clone size: NA
D gene: TRBD1
CDR3 length: 14
J gene: TRBJ1-6
V gene: TRBV19
CDR3 DNA: TGTGCCAGTAGACCGACAGGGCTCAATTCACCCCTCCACTTT
CDR3 protein: CASRPTGLNSPLHF

clone size: NA
D gene: NA
CDR3 length: 15
J gene: TRBJ1-6
V gene: TRBV7-2
CDR3 DNA: TGTGCCAGCAGCGACTGGACAGATTATAATTCACCCCTCCACTTT
CDR3 protein: CASSDWTDYNSPLHF

clone size: NA
D gene: TRBD1
CDR3 length: 17
J gene: TRBJ2-6
V gene: TRBV5-1
CDR3 DNA: TGCGCCAGCAGCTTGGCAGGGGGTCCCCCCGGGGCCAACGTCCTGACTTTC
CDR3 protein: CASSLAGGPPGANVLTF

clone size: NA
D gene: NA
CDR3 length: 13
J gene: TRBJ2-2
V gene: TRBV5-1
CDR3 DNA: TGCGCCAGCGCCACAGGGAACACCGGGGAGCTGTTTTTT
CDR3 protein: CASATGNTGELFF

clone size: many
D gene: NA
CDR3 length: 16
J gene: TRBJ1-3
V gene: TRBV2
CDR3 DNA: TGTGCCAGCACCAACCGGGGGGGGTTCTCTGGAAACACCATATATTTT
CDR3 protein: CASTNRGGFSGNTIYF

clone size: NA
D gene: TRBD1
CDR3 length: 13
J gene: TRBJ2-5
V gene: TRBV5-5
CDR3 DNA: TGTGCCAGCAGCGGGACAGGAGGGGAGACCCAGTACTTC
CDR3 protein: CASSGTGGETQYF

clone size: NA
D gene: NA
CDR3 length: 14
J gene: TRBJ1-5
V gene: TRBV19
CDR3 DNA: TGTGCCAGTATGGTCGGATGGCGCAATCAGCCCCAGCATTTT
CDR3 protein: CASMVGWRNQPQHF

clone size: NA
D gene: NA
CDR3 length: 15
J gene: TRBJ2-1
V gene: TRBV11-3
CDR3 DNA: TGTGCCAGCAGCTTAGATCAGGCTGAATACAATGAGCAGTTCTTC
CDR3 protein: CASSLDQAEYNEQFF

clone size: few
D gene: NA
CDR3 length: 15
J gene: TRBJ2-5
V gene: TRBV4-3
CDR3 DNA: TGCGCCAGCAGCCAAGTACCGGGACGACAAGAGACCCAGTACTTC
CDR3 protein: CASSQVPGRQETQYF

clone size: few
D gene: NA
CDR3 length: 12
J gene: TRBJ1-2
V gene: TRBV10-3
CDR3 DNA: TGTGCCATCAGTGAGTCTTACTATGGCTACACCTTC
CDR3 protein: CAISESYYGYTF

clone size: NA
D gene: TRBD1
CDR3 length: 14
J gene: TRBJ1-1
V gene: TRBV30
CDR3 DNA: TGTGCCTGGAGGACAGGGGACTGGCACACTGAAGCTTTCTTT
CDR3 protein: CAWRTGDWHTEAFF